The next 17 T cell receptor beta chains were all read from a single sample in a study of blood T cell repertoires in COVID-19. Profiled with immunoSEQ multiplex PCR; TCRdb holds only in-frame clones, not every one. The sample contains 150,000 to 200,000 clones, around three quarters of which appear only once. The sample taken for sequencing was peripheral blood. The receptors come from a man aged 60-69 years with active or convalescent COVID-19.

The chain joins TRBV5-1 to TRBJ2-7; no reliable D call. In germline, CDR1 is SGHRS, CDR2 YFSETQ. Trimming took off 1 base at V and 2 bases at J, with 10 bases between the two ends. The CDR3 consists of 14 residues. In DNA form, the CDR3 reads TGCGCCAGCAGCTTGTACCCGGTTACCTACGAGCAGTACTTC. It codes for CASSLYPVTYEQYF.

The rearrangement uses TRBV24-1 and TRBJ1-2; D is ambiguous. Trimming took off 3 bases at V and 4 bases at J, with 8 bases between the two ends. The CDR3 contains 13 residues. CDR1 is KGHDR, CDR2 SFDVKD, per germline. CDR3 sequence: CATSDHKSYGYTF. The CDR3 bases are TGTGCCACCAGTGATCACAAATCCTATGGCTACACCTTC.

The chain employs TRBV7-3 and TRBJ2-7, with D tentatively TRBD1 (5 bases). The CDR3 has 14 residues. Germline lookup yields CDR1 SGHTA and CDR2 FQGTGA. Trimming took 6 bases from V and 5 from J, leaving 17 bases between them. The CDR3 coding sequence is TGTGCCAGCAGTAAAGCCTCAGGGCCCCACGAGCAGTACTTC. Protein: CASSKASGPHEQYF.

This sequence joins TRBV3-1 (or the pseudogene TRBV3-2) and TRBJ2-7; the match to TRBD1 covers 7 bases. CDR1 is LGHDT and CDR2 is YNNKEL in the germline V gene (reference sequence). The CDR3 extends over 12 amino acids. Trimming cost V 0 bases and J 9 bases; bases outside gene matches: 2. CDR3 nucleotides: TGTGCCAGCAGCCAAGACCGGGACAGGCAGTACTTC. Amino acids: CASSQDRDRQYF.

This clone was detected a few times. The rearrangement uses TRBV20-1 and TRBJ2-5, with D maybe TRBD2 (5 bases). The length of the CDR3 is 11 residues. Trimming pared 7 bases from V and 3 bases from J, leaving 9 bases between. CDR1 and CDR2 (germline): DFQATT, SNEGSKA (reference sequence). The CDR3 loop is CSGELKETQYF. In DNA form, the CDR3 reads TGCAGTGGGGAGTTGAAAGAGACCCAGTACTTC.

DNA for the CDR3: TGCGCCAGCAGCCAAGACCCTGGGCTCTCTGGGGCCAACGTCCTGACTTTC. This translates into CASSQDPGLSGANVLTF. The rearrangement joins TRBV4-1 to TRBJ2-6; D is ambiguous. The CDR3 is 17 amino acids. The V gene lost 0 bases and the J gene lost 0 bases, with 9 bases spanning the gap. CDR1 and CDR2 (germline): MGHRA, YSYEKL.

The CDR3 coding sequence is TGTGCCAGCAGTTTAGACAGACACTCTGGGGCCAACGTCCTGACTTTC. Amino acid sequence: CASSLDRHSGANVLTF. This chain uses TRBV28 with TRBJ2-6; TRBD1 is a possible D gene (5 bases). The V gene lost 2 bases and the J gene lost 0 bases, with 8 bases spanning the gap. The CDR3 totals 16 residues. The germline V gene has CDR1 MDHEN and CDR2 SYDVKM.

V usage is TRBV19 and J usage is TRBJ2-1; D might be TRBD2 (6 bases). The germline V and J ends were trimmed by 5 bases and 7 bases, with 12 bases remaining between them. The CDR3 loop spans 13 amino acids. CDR1 is LNHDA and CDR2 is SQIVND in the germline V gene (reference sequence). The CDR3 loop reads CASSSKDYNEQFF. The CDR3 DNA sequence: TGTGCCAGTAGTTCAAAGGACTATAATGAGCAGTTCTTC. The full variable domain, its missing parts supplied by reference TRBV19 and TRBJ2-1, is DGGITQSPKYLFRKEGQNVTLSCEQNLNHDAMYWYRQDPGQGLRLIYYSQIVNDFQKGDIAEGYSVSREKKESFPLTVTSAQKNPTAFYLCASSSKDYNEQFFGPGTRLTVL.

There are a few counts of this clone. The chain recombines TRBV6-5 with TRBJ1-1, with 7 nucleotides matching TRBD1. With V trimmed by 7 bases and J by 8 bases, 10 bases remained unmatched. CDR1 is MNHEY, CDR2 SVGAGI, per germline. The CDR3 totals 13 residues. DNA for the CDR3: TGTGCCAGCACGCCAGGGACAGACATAGAAGCTTTCTTT. Protein: CASTPGTDIEAFF.

The rearrangement joins TRBV3-1 (or the pseudogene TRBV3-2) to TRBJ2-7; D might be TRBD2 (6 bases). Germline lookup yields CDR1 LGHDT and CDR2 YNNKEL (reference sequence). Deletions cut 4 bases from V and 0 bases from J, with 19 bases between. The CDR3 loop spans 17 amino acids. The CDR3 loop is CASSPPPRSGSSYEQYF. The CDR3 DNA reads as TGTGCCAGCAGCCCGCCTCCAAGGTCCGGGAGCTCCTACGAGCAGTACTTC.

V is TRBV5-1 and J is TRBJ2-5; D not certain. Germline CDR1 and CDR2: SGHRS and YFSETQ. Trimming removed 0 bases at V and 4 bases at J, with 13 bases between. There are 15 residues in the CDR3. CDR3: CASSLDTTTLETQYF. CDR3 DNA: TGCGCCAGCAGCTTGGACACAACCACCCTAGAGACCCAGTACTTC. The full variable domain, in which reference TRBV5-1 and TRBJ2-5 provide the parts outside the CDR3, is KAGVTQTPRYLIKTRGQQVTLSCSPISGHRSVSWYQQTPGQGLQFLFEYFSETQRNKGNFPGRFSGRQFSNSRSEMNVSTLELGDSALYLCASSLDTTTLETQYFGPGTRLLVL.

Worth noting for this clone: Other DNA sequences in this specimen translate into the identical CDR3. The CDR3 DNA reads TGTGCCAGCAGTGTGCTCGCCAGCTCCTACGAGCAGTACTTC. It codes for CASSVLASSYEQYF. The chain carries TRBV2 and TRBJ2-7; the D is unclear. The CDR3 sequence is 14 residues long. The germline V gene has CDR1 SNHLY and CDR2 FYNNEI. The V gene lost 4 bases and the J gene lost 0 bases, with 10 bases spanning the gap.

This clone appeared once. This chain joins TRBV7-2 and TRBJ1-5; 8 bases are a match to TRBD1. After removal of 4 bases from V and 4 bases from J, the junction contained 0 bases not matched to a gene. Germline values: CDR1 SGHTA, CDR2 FQGNSA. The CDR3 contains 13 residues. DNA for the CDR3: TGTGCCAGCAGCTGGGACAGGAATCAGCCCCAGCATTTT. Translated: CASSWDRNQPQHF.

This chain uses TRBV29-1 with TRBJ1-2, with TRBD1 matching 12 bases. The V gene's germline CDR1 is SQVTM and CDR2 ANQGSEA. Trimming took 6 bases from V and 4 from J; bases not matched to a gene: 9. This CDR3 is 15 amino acids long. The DNA of the CDR3 is TGCAGCGTGTCCGTCGGGACAGGGGGCGGCTATGGCTACACCTTC. Protein product: CSVSVGTGGGYGYTF. The full variable domain, rest sourced from reference TRBV29-1 and TRBJ1-2, is SAVISQKPSRDICQRGTSLTIQCQVDSQVTMMFWYRQQPGQSLTLIATANQGSEATYESGFVIDKFPISRPNLTFSTLTVSNMSPEDSSIYLCSVSVGTGGGYGYTFGSGTRLTVV.

This chain connects TRBV7-2 to TRBJ2-7; D gene unclear. The V and J ends lost 7 bases and 3 bases respectively, with 16 bases between them. The CDR3 length is 14 residues. The germline CDR1 and CDR2 sequences are SGHTA and FQGNSA. CDR3 DNA sequence: TGTGCCAGCACCCCCAGGTACAGCCACTACGAGCAGTACTTC. Translation: CASTPRYSHYEQYF.

V gene TRBV15 combines with J gene TRBJ2-3, with 8 bases identical to TRBD1. The germline V gene has CDR1 LNHNV and CDR2 YYDKDF (reference sequence). The CDR3 is 15 residues long. Trimming at V came to 5 bases and at J to 6 bases, leaving 10 bases not matched to a gene. The CDR3 protein is CATSLQRYRGDTQYF. CDR3 nucleotide sequence: TGTGCCACCAGCTTACAGCGCTACAGGGGGGATACGCAGTATTTT.

This sequence joins TRBV29-1 and TRBJ1-2; 11 bases are shared with TRBD1. J gave up 3 bases and V 7 bases, and 10 bases lay outside the gene matches. The germline V gene encodes CDR1 SQVTM and CDR2 ANQGSEA. The CDR3 totals 15 residues. CDR3 region: CSASWTGGFHYGYTF. In DNA form, the CDR3 reads TGCAGCGCCTCCTGGACAGGGGGCTTTCACTATGGCTACACCTTC. The full variable domain, completed using reference TRBV29-1 and TRBJ1-2, is SAVISQKPSRDICQRGTSLTIQCQVDSQVTMMFWYRQQPGQSLTLIATANQGSEATYESGFVIDKFPISRPNLTFSTLTVSNMSPEDSSIYLCSASWTGGFHYGYTFGSGTRLTVV.